This T cell receptor beta chain was documented in a study of neoadjuvant nivolumab and ipilimumab in lung cancer. Whole-study findings and limits: Only two of four nivolumab-treated tumors gained richness and clonality by surgery. Compared with tumor-adjacent uninvolved lung, resected tumors showed greater richness and clonality. Blood richness before therapy tracked richness in tumors resected after neoadjuvant therapy. TCR clonality did not significantly correlate with pathologic tumor regression.

Of note for this clone: The antigen remains unidentified.

Trimming cost V 5 bases and J 8 bases, with 13 bases left between them. The CDR3 length is 13 residues. CDR1 and CDR2 from the germline V gene are LNHNV and YYDKDF (reference sequence). TCRdb keeps only in-frame clones here, not all; method: immunoSEQ multiplex PCR. In the table there are roughly 8,700 clones, approximately 80% of which are singletons. J is TRBJ2-1 and V is TRBV15; maybe TRBD2 (6 bases). This receptor was obtained from an adult with non-small cell lung cancer. Material: tumor tissue, obtained after neoadjuvant nivolumab, alone or with ipilimumab, at or shortly before surgery. DNA for the CDR3: TGTGCCACCAGCGGGAGGAACTGGGATGAGCAGTTCTTC. Translating gives CATSGRNWDEQFF.